This T cell receptor beta chain originates from a study of radiation and T cells in renal cell carcinoma. Study in general: Nephrectomy followed 15 Gy stereotactic body radiation by 4 weeks.

General study points: Pretreatment tumor biopsies were lacking, so baseline clonotypes are unknown. Top tumor clonotypes rose in blood 2 weeks post-radiation, then contracted.

Trimming took 4 bases from V and 8 from J, leaving 15 bases between them. The CDR3 is 13 amino acids. Germline lookup yields CDR1 SGHNT and CDR2 YYREEE (reference sequence). The method was immunoSEQ multiplex PCR; TCRdb's version includes in-frame clones alone and lacks a portion of them. The sample carries some 150,000 clones, 83% recorded once. With respect to this clone: What it binds is unknown.

Time point indicated: baseline pretreatment blood. Treatment: 15 Gy SBRT to primary tumor, nephrectomy 4 weeks later. Radiation-treated patients gave blood at baseline, week 2 and week 4. J is TRBJ2-5 and V is TRBV5-4, with D unresolved. This receptor was taken from a woman in her forties or fifties with renal cell carcinoma. This specimen was blood, taken from a patient whose treatment included radiotherapy and nephrectomy. CDR3 DNA: TGTGCCAGCAGCCCCCAGACAATAAGCACCCAGTACTTC. Translating gives CASSPQTISTQYF.